Listed here is a single TCR beta chain. This clone was seen a few times. There is no known antigen for this receptor. No much larger clone is present one base from it, and per-base qualities are unavailable. Relative to germline, V is missing 6 bases and J is missing 6 bases, with 8 bases of the junction outside any gene match. From the germline V gene, CDR1 is SNHLY and CDR2 is FYNNEI. From its cysteine to its phenylalanine, the CDR3 spans 13 amino acids. Only the CDR3 region is kept as DNA, spanning 39 bases read in frame from base 1. The cohort consisted of 670 or so healthy bone marrow donors. At the time of sampling, every cohort member was nominally healthy, though immune exposures that went unrecorded were likely present. The donor was CMV seronegative and belonged to the group of around 350 seronegative cohort members. Every donor gave a peripheral blood sample, and the peripheral blood mononuclear cells from that sample were used for TCR beta sequencing. Genomic DNA extraction from the blood cell samples was performed with the Qiagen DNeasy Blood Extraction Kit.

The method was the immunoSEQ multiplex PCR assay. A mixture of 60 forward primers for TCR Vbeta segments and 13 reverse primers for TCR Jbeta segments was used in the multiplex PCR. Amplification of the CDR3 region of rearranged TCR beta genes was performed with a multiplex PCR assay on genomic DNA. Amplified TCR beta libraries were sequenced as 87-base-pair reads on the Illumina HiSeq System. On the authors' methods: A later analysis tallied 75 million to 85 million unique TCR beta chains across the 550 to 850 repertoires, and some 12 million of those chains were shared by two or more donors. Raw reads were error-corrected and collapsed into unique sequences by a nearest-neighbor algorithm in which closely related sequences were merged to remove PCR and sequencing errors. To assign V, D and J gene segments, CDR3 sequences were aligned to IMGT reference sequences. For a sequence to be retained, at least a six-nucleotide match to both a V gene segment and a J gene segment was required. A rearrangement counted as productive if the CDR3 had no stop codons and remained in frame with V and J, and every other rearrangement counted as non-productive. Following IMGT convention, CDR3 was defined as the stretch from the second conserved V-encoded cysteine up to the conserved J-encoded phenylalanine. Sequences without an unambiguous match to a single V gene segment were excluded from the earlier analysis of over 500 of the donors. An earlier analysis of some 610 of the donors called V segments functional above 56.7% productive rearrangements and segregating when the between-donor standard deviation exceeded 5%. A statistical classification framework was built for diagnosing cytomegalovirus status from the catalog of TCR beta chain sequences. In a later analysis, TCR nucleotide sequences were compared against IMGT/GENE-DB human TR gene sequences so that V and J genes could be assigned. The TCRdist pipeline was used in a later analysis to assign CDR3 sequences and most-parsimonious VDJ recombination scenarios. In a later analysis, every TCR beta chain was defined by the combination of its CDR3 amino acid sequence and its V-gene family, and reads without a unique V-gene family were dropped. To address suspected cross-contamination and a sequencing artifact, a later analysis removed 550 to 750 highly shared, low-generation-probability nucleotide sequences. In a later analysis, a clonal expansion index was calculated for each public chain from normalized within-repertoire ranks of inferred template counts. In a later analysis, generation probabilities were computed with a VDJ recombination model fitted to out-of-frame rearrangements, and the resulting probabilities were checked against IGoR. Hypergeometric tests were used in a later analysis to score TCR-TCR, TCR-HLA and TCR-CMV co-occurrence, with a repertoire-size bias correction applied to the TCR pairs. False discovery rates were estimated in a later analysis by permuting HLA or CMV assignments 20 times. In a later analysis, co-occurring TCRs were grouped with DBSCAN, and TCRdist sequence similarity was added when clustering was performed within HLA-allele-positive subsets. Co-occurrence clustering excluded repertoires with fewer than 30,000 or more than 120,000 public chains, plus five with anomalous nucleotide sharing. TCRdb took this table from immuneACCESS and kept in-frame rearrangements with V and J called. Such tables lack part of the clones; where checked against another copy, unresolved V genes explain under half of the gap, and the rest is unexplained. V and J calls and clone size are as listed in that table; D and trimming were resolved from the DNA. Here the sample has around 95,000 clones; roughly 70% occur a single time. The ten largest clonotypes hold about 1.7% of the sample.

This specimen belongs to a study of cytomegalovirus exposure and HLA in healthy donors (dated 2017 in TCRdb). Looking at the study overall: According to an earlier analysis of 550 to 700 of the donors, about 179 million T cells yielded over 90 million unique TCR beta sequences and approximately 280 Gb of sequence data. Along with the approximately 600-subject first cohort, a separate validation cohort of over a hundred different subjects was used. Donor age, sex, ethnicity and CMV serostatus were compiled alongside the repertoire data. In a later analysis, previously published TCR beta repertoires from 500 to 750 donors were re-analyzed and high-resolution HLA genotyping was added so that TCR occurrence patterns could be studied. Typing coverage differed by locus: A, B, C, DRB1 and DQB1 were typed in about 629-640 donors, DQA1 in roughly 500, DPA1 in around 610, and DPB1 in 472. The study aimed to test whether cataloging public T cell receptors could reveal signatures of past pathogen exposure. All discovery cohort repertoires had been generated using a single sequencing platform. Among the roughly 400 genotyped donors, around 79% belonged to the genetic ancestry cluster associated with self-reported Caucasian donors. HLA typing covered class I and class II loci at four-digit resolution. In the later analysis, no new phenotypic data were used to find candidate immune exposures; instead, reliance was placed on TCR beta sequences and their occurrence across donors. Several DR-DQ haplotypes were handled as single units for association and clustering, since linkage in the cohort was strong. The study used immunosequencing to profile the T cell repertoires of 670 or so subjects and linked those repertoires to cytomegalovirus serostatus. To predict cytomegalovirus infection status, the study combined high-throughput TCR immunosequencing, statistical association of individual TCRs with disease status, and machine learning. A later genetic analysis took genome-wide SNP genotypes for about three fifths of the roughly 670 donors and used that subset as a discovery cohort. Roughly 300 gigabases of sequencing data and approximately 92 million unique TCR sequences made up an early release that covered over 550 HLA-typed donors. Among roughly 400 genotyped donors of the cohort, an average of approximately 240,000 unique TCR beta nucleotide sequences were sequenced per donor, around 20% of them non-productive. In an earlier analysis of roughly 580 of the donors, high-throughput TCR beta sequencing was used to judge whether each TCR beta V gene segment behaved as functional or pseudogenic. Study-level results and caveats: HLA typing was unavailable for some donors at each locus, so association tests used only the typed subset. Only TCR beta chains were sequenced in this cohort, and the absence of alpha or paired-chain data limited detectable features. A later analysis found that TCR association rates varied across HLA loci, with DRB1 alleles showing the most associated TCRs and HLA-C alleles the fewest. In a later analysis, 16,951 TCR beta sequences were associated with specific HLA alleles at a false discovery rate of 0.05. A cluster of highly shared sequence variants was judged likely to represent a technical artifact of the sequencing pipeline. According to a later analysis, parvovirus B19, influenza, CMV and Epstein-Barr virus appeared linked to several top co-occurrence clusters. Approximately 18 rarely observed V segments, including chromosome 9 orphons, were excluded from the earlier analysis of a few hundred of the donors because counts were too low. According to a later genetic analysis, donors in an Asian-associated ancestry cluster had fewer N-insertions in productive TCRs than the approximately 700-donor mean. The 87-base-pair reads could not distinguish some IMGT-functional V segments, including TRBV6-2 and TRBV6-3, so those segments were excluded. According to a later analysis, most CMV-associated TCR beta chains appeared to be HLA-restricted, and the HLA associations seemed to be driven largely by CMV exposure. It was suggested by the authors that the approach could potentially be generalized to other disease states and immunological phenotypes. The classifier was reported to diagnose cytomegalovirus status with high specificity and sensitivity in both the original and validation cohorts. A further reported finding was that TCR beta sequences accurately predicted the HLA-A and HLA-B alleles for most subjects in the first cohort. Across donors, most TCR sequences were observed very rarely, whereas some public TCRs were present in many individuals. In the study, approximately 160 TCR beta chains were listed as associated with cytomegalovirus. Linkage disequilibrium might explain the correlated functional status among segregating V segments, but an unknown experimental factor could not be excluded. Broadly in line with IMGT annotations, most TCR beta V segments showed up in productive rearrangements about 87% or about 30% of the time in an earlier analysis of 450 to 750 of the donors. The only immune exposure information available for the cohort was CMV serostatus. In a later analysis, HLA-associated TCR beta chains showed more clonal expansion and lower generation probabilities than non-associated chains that were equally common. V-gene and J-gene trimming of TCR beta chains was associated with a missense DCLRE1C variant in a later genetic analysis, and the association was replicated in an independent cohort. In vitro tests confirmed that a few of the cytomegalovirus-associated TCR beta chains recognize cytomegalovirus antigens. Sequencing depth was assumed to be roughly uniform across donors in the presence/absence analyses, though that assumption may not hold. Assigning TCR associations to individual alleles was difficult when HLA alleles, especially DR and DQ, strongly co-occurred.

This clonotype originated in a male donor in good health and CMV-seronegative. The sample comprised PBMCs. The sequence joins TRBV2 to TRBJ2-7; 7 central bases correspond to TRBD1. The CDR3 here reads CASSRDRVGEQYF. The DNA is as follows: TGTGCCAGCAGCAGAGACAGGGTCGGCGAGCAGTACTTC.